What follows is one T cell receptor (beta chain) and its context. Antigen unknown. With 60 Vbeta and 13 Jbeta primers, the PCR was carried out. Using immunoSEQ multiplex PCR, the repertoire was profiled, and TCRdb retains in-frame clones only, with some absent. Found here are 130,000 or so clones, approximately 76% of them singletons; the top ten hold 1.5% to 2%. The donors, nominally healthy at sampling, likely had unrecorded immune exposures. This sample is drawn from a study of cytomegalovirus exposure and HLA in healthy donors. Findings and limits, study-wide: Presence/absence analysis assumed near-uniform sequencing depth across donors. Most TCR sequences proved rare, with some public TCRs found in many donors. The productive fraction for most TCR beta V segments was about 87% or about 30% in an earlier analysis.

The V gene lost 5 bases and the J gene lost 5 bases, with 13 bases spanning the gap. This CDR3 has 14 residues. CDR1 is SGHNT, CDR2 YYREEE, per germline (reference sequence). The sequence came from a man aged 35-49 years in good health and CMV-seronegative. Sequenced: PBMCs. The chain links TRBV5-4 to TRBJ1-4; the D is unclear. The CDR3: CASSRDYINEKLFF. The CDR3, as DNA: TGTGCCAGCAGTCGGGATTATATAAATGAAAAACTGTTTTTT. Variable domain in full (rest from reference TRBV5-4 and TRBJ1-4): ETGVTQSPTHLIKTRGQQVTLRCSSQSGHNTVSWYQQALGQGPQFIFQYYREEENGRGNFPPRFSGLQFPNYSSELNVNALELDDSALYLCASSRDYINEKLFFGSGTQLSVL.